What follows is one T cell receptor (beta chain) and its context. The data stem from a study of T cell changes during pregnancy in multiple sclerosis. Trimming took off 5 bases at V and 9 bases at J, with 11 bases between the two ends. Germline CDR1 SEHNR, CDR2 FQNEAQ (reference sequence). This CDR3 has 12 amino acids. TCRdb's copy holds only in-frame clones and misses some; the assay was immunoSEQ multiplex PCR. The profile shows about 41,000 clones, less than 95% of them singletons. The input for sequencing was CD8+ T cells from peripheral blood mononuclear cells, taken in the first trimester of pregnancy. J is TRBJ1-5 and V is TRBV7-9; no definite D call. The TCR was taken from a female donor with multiple sclerosis, enrolled in a pregnancy study. The CDR3 region has the DNA TGTGCCAGCAGCGACGGGTTTAGGCCCCAGCATTTT. It is translated as CASSDGFRPQHF.